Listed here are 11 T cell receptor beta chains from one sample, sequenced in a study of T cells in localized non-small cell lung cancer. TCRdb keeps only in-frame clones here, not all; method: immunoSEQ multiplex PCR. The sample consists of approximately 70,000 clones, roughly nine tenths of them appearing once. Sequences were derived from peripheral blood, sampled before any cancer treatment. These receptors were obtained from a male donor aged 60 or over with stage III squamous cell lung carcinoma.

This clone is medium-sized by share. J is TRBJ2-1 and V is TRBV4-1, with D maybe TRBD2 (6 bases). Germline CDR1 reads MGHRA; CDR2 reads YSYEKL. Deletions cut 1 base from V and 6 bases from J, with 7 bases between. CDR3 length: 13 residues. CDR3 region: CASSQVGGNEQFF. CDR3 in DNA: TGCGCCAGCAGCCAAGTGGGGGGCAATGAGCAGTTCTTC.

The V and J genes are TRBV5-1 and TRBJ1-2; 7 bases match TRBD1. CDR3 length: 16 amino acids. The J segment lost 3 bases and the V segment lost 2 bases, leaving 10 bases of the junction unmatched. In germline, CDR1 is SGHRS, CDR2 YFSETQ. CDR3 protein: CASSLSPGQADYGYTF. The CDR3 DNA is TGCGCCAGCAGCTTATCCCCCGGACAGGCCGACTATGGCTACACCTTC.

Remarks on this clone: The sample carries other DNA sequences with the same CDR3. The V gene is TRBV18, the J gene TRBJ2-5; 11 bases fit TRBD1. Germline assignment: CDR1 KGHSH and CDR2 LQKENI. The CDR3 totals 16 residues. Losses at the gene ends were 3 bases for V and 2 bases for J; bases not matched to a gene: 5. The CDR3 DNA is TGTGCCAGCTCACCCCCCGGGACAGGGGGACAAGAGACCCAGTACTTC. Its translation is CASSPPGTGGQETQYF.

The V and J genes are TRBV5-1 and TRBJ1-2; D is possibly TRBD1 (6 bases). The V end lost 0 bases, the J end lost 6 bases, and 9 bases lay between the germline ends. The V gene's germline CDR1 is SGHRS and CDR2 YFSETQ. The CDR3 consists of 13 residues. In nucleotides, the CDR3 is TGCGCCAGCAGCTTGGTACCAGGGGATGGCTACACCTTC. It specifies CASSLVPGDGYTF.

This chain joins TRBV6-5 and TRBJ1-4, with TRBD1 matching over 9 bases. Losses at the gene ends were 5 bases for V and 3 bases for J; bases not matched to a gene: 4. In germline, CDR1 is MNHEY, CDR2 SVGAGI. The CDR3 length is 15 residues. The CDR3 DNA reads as TGTGCCAGCAGTCCGGACAGGGGATCTAATGAAAAACTGTTTTTT. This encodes CASSPDRGSNEKLFF.

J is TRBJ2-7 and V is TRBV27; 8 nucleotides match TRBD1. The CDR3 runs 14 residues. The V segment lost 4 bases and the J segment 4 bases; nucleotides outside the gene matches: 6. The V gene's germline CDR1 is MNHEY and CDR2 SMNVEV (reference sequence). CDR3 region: CASSSSGGLYEQYF. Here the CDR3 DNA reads TGTGCCAGCAGTTCCTCAGGGGGCCTATACGAGCAGTACTTC.

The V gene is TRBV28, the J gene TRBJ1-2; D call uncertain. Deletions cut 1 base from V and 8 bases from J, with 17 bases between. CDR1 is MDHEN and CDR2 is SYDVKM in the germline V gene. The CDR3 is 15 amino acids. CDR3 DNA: TGTGCCAGCAGTTTATTAAGGGTAGAGGTAGGGGGCTACACCTTC. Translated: CASSLLRVEVGGYTF.

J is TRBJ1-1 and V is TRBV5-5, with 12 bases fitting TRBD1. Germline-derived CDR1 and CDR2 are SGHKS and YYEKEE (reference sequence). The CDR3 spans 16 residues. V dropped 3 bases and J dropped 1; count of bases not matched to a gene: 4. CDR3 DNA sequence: TGTGCCAGCAGCTGGGGACAGGGGGCTGGGAACACTGAAGCTTTCTTT. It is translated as CASSWGQGAGNTEAFF.

The CDR3: CASSLPGPPQQFF. The CDR3 region has the DNA TGTGCCAGCAGCCTCCCGGGCCCACCACAGCAGTTCTTC. This chain connects TRBV5-4 to TRBJ2-1; D is ambiguous. Germline V CDR1 and CDR2: SGHNT, YYREEE (reference sequence). Trimming cost V 4 bases and J 11 bases, with 16 bases left between them. This CDR3 spans 13 amino acids.

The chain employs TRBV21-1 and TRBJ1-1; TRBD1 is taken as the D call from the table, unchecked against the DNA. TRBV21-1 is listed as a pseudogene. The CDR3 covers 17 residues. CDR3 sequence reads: CASTYMGDLLLQGEAFF. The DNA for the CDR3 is TGTGCCAGCACCTATATGGGTGACCTTCTATTACAGGGGGAAGCTTTCTTT.

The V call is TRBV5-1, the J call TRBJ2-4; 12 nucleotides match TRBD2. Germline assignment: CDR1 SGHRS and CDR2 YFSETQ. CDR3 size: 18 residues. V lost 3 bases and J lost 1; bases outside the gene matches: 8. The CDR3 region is CASSYLPGLAGAKNIQYF. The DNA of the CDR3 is TGCGCCAGCAGCTACCTACCCGGACTAGCGGGGGCCAAAAACATTCAGTACTTC.